The rows below give T cell receptor beta chains drawn from one sample of a study of technical replicates of blood from a few donors. TCRdb's table, derived via immunoSEQ multiplex PCR, lists solely in-frame clones and lacks some. Of tens of thousands of clones in the sample, roughly 93% are singletons; the top ten hold approximately 0.4%. Sequencing input: T cells isolated from PBMCs. The receptors originated from a human donor in good health. The CDR3 runs from the conserved cysteine through the conserved F or W. Fields, in order: V gene, J gene, D gene, clone size, CDR3 protein, CDR3 DNA. D genes are given only for firm matches. The size field is filled for only some rows; it gives once, few, many or a size class.

TRBV2	TRBJ2-5	TRBD1	-	CASSSGTGVMETQYF	TGTGCCAGCAGTTCCGGGACAGGGGTTATGGAGACCCAGTACTTC
TRBV9	TRBJ2-7	TRBD2	-	CASSVSSGPSTYEQYF	TGTGCCAGCAGCGTATCTAGCGGGCCTAGTACCTACGAGCAGTACTTC
TRBV19	TRBJ2-5	TRBD2	-	CASPLGLAGEVGETQYF	TGTGCCAGTCCCCTTGGGCTAGCGGGAGAAGTCGGGGAGACCCAGTACTTC
TRBV6-5	TRBJ1-4	TRBD1	-	CARRLDRPGGKLFF	TGTGCCAGAAGATTGGACAGGCCAGGTGGAAAACTGTTTTTT
TRBV19	TRBJ1-2	-	-	CASWSDYGYTF	TGTGCCAGCTGGTCAGACTATGGCTACACCTTC
TRBV6-1	TRBJ1-4	TRBD1	-	CASRDRGNEKLFF	TGTGCCAGCCGGGACAGGGGTAATGAAAAACTGTTTTTT
TRBV9	TRBJ2-1	TRBD2	-	CASSVDGRDSYNEQFF	TGTGCCAGCAGCGTAGACGGGAGGGATTCCTACAATGAGCAGTTCTTC
TRBV6-5	TRBJ2-2	TRBD1	once	CASRGTAAGELFF	TGTGCCAGCAGGGGGACAGCCGCCGGGGAGCTGTTTTTT
TRBV7-3	TRBJ2-1	-	-	CASSLGPPYNEQFF	TGTGCCAGCAGCTTAGGGCCGCCCTACAATGAGCAGTTCTTC
TRBV25-1	TRBJ2-7	-	-	CASSTGTYEQYF	TGTGCCAGCAGTACTGGGACTTACGAGCAGTACTTC
TRBV7-2	TRBJ2-7	TRBD1	-	CASSLAGQGFYEQYF	TGTGCCAGCAGCTTAGCGGGACAGGGCTTCTACGAGCAGTACTTC
TRBV29-1	TRBJ1-2	TRBD1	-	CSARAAQGDYGYTF	TGCAGCGCCAGGGCCGCCCAGGGGGATTATGGCTACACCTTC
TRBV19	TRBJ2-5	-	-	CASSVTRGETQYF	TGTGCCAGTAGTGTAACAAGGGGAGAGACCCAGTACTTC